This T cell receptor beta chain was retrieved from a study of T cells in Graves' hyperthyroidism and ophthalmopathy. Overall study context: Before treatment of any kind, peripheral blood was taken at initial diagnosis.

Amplification of TCR beta CDR3 regions used RNA as the template. The HTBI primer set served for first-round RT-PCR of the TCR CDR3. MiXCR, run by TCRdb on the multiplex PCR reads, gives a single entry per CDR3 protein. The sample lists hundreds of thousands of distinct CDR3 sequences; over 15% were seen once. This clonotype showed up many times. Its specificity is not known. CDR3 length: 12 amino acids. CDR1 and CDR2 from the germline V gene are MNHNS and SASEGT. Trimming stripped 2 bases from V and 11 bases from J, with 12 bases between. Notes on the study in general: Ophthalmopathy was identified by the model a median about six months ahead of onset. Blood also contained most expanded thyroid clonotypes above 0.001.

The origin of this receptor is a woman aged 18 to 35 with Graves' hyperthyroidism. Source material: blood. V is TRBV6-1 and J is TRBJ1-1; a weak D match, TRBD1 (5 bases). The CDR3 DNA sequence: TGTGCCAGCAGTGAATTTGGGGCCACGGCTTTCTTT. Its translation: CASSEFGATAFF.